Here is one T cell receptor beta chain with its context. Its antigen is still unknown. TCRdb analysed the PCR reads with MiXCR anew, one entry per CDR3 protein. The repertoire holds about 630,000 distinct CDR3 sequences, roughly 23% seen once, with about 0.8% in the top ten. From germline, CDR1 is LNHDA and CDR2 SQIVND (reference sequence). CDR3 length: 14 amino acids. Trimming took 7 bases from V and 4 from J, leaving 14 bases between them. This sample is part of a study of molecular identifiers for immune sequencing clone quantification. Whole-study findings and limits: Spiked TCR RNA from one Jurkat cell reportedly showed up when mixed among over 900,000 naive cells.

Naive CD8 libraries used roughly 17,000 to 1,100,000 sorted cells and 10%, 30% or 50% RNA. Sequencing input: naive CD8+ T cells from blood, with Jurkat cell RNA spiked in. The subset here: FACS-sorted CD8+CD4-CCR7+CD45RA+ naive T cells. The chain employs TRBV19 and TRBJ2-1, with a weak D call TRBD1 (6 bases). The TCR originated in a human donor in good health. Some libraries in this study had Jurkat cell RNA spiked in. Written as DNA, the CDR3 is TGTGCCAGTATGTCAGGGGCTACATACAATGAGCAGTTCTTC. Protein: CASMSGATYNEQFF.